This TCR beta chain emerged from a study of shared clonotypes between healthy human individuals. General study findings and limits: Investigators collected only blood, and repertoires in tissues likely differ.

Profiling relied on immunoSEQ multiplex PCR, and the TCRdb table lists in-frame clones only, not all of them. Of around 2.1 million clones listed, more than 90% are singletons. About this clone itself: Antigen: not known.

J gave up 6 bases and V 0 bases, and 4 bases lay outside the gene matches. The CDR3 loop spans 15 amino acids. The V gene's germline CDR1 is SGHRS and CDR2 YFSETQ. The J gene is TRBJ2-1, the V gene TRBV5-1, with 9 nucleotides matching TRBD2. This sequence was found in a man between 18 and 35 years old in good health. The sample was naive CD4+ T cells sorted from blood. The subset here: CD45RA+ positively selected. CDR3 DNA sequence: TGCGCCAGCAGCTTGGCAGGCGGGGGGGCCAATGAGCAGTTCTTC. This sequence encodes CASSLAGGGANEQFF.